A selection of T cell receptor beta chains follows, all from one sample in a study of blood T cell repertoires in COVID-19. Produced via immunoSEQ multiplex PCR; TCRdb's table is partial and in-frame only. In the table there are about 81,000 clones, 82% of which are singletons. The specimen was peripheral blood. The source of these receptors is a human donor in a cohort sampled during active COVID-19. Both conserved end residues are part of each CDR3. A D gene is named only where the DNA matches it firmly. Clone size is shown for a subset of rows, as once, few, many or a class of expanded clone.

D | J | size | V | CDR3 | DNA
. | TRBJ1-5 | . | TRBV4-1 | CASSQGGYNNQPQHF | TGCGCCAGCAGCCAAGGAGGCTATAACAATCAGCCCCAGCATTTT
TRBD2 | TRBJ2-5 | . | TRBV25-1 | CASSLPSGRGGETQYF | TGTGCCAGCAGTCTGCCTAGCGGGAGGGGGGGGGAGACCCAGTACTTC
TRBD1 | TRBJ2-7 | . | TRBV6-5 | CATRTGIYEQYF | TGTGCCACAAGGACAGGGATCTACGAGCAGTACTTC
TRBD1 | TRBJ2-7 | once | TRBV5-6 | CASSSGTGSYEQYF | TGTGCCAGCAGCTCCGGGACAGGGTCCTACGAGCAGTACTTC
. | TRBJ2-3 | . | TRBV7-8 | CASSRNRVSRVDTQYF | TGTGCCAGCAGCCGCAACAGGGTATCGAGGGTAGATACGCAGTATTTT
TRBD1 | TRBJ1-6 | . | TRBV7-6 | CASSQHGQGNNSPLHF | TGTGCCAGCAGTCAGCACGGACAGGGGAATAATTCACCCCTCCACTTT
TRBD2 | TRBJ2-4 | . | TRBV12-3/TRBV12-4 | CASSFLGAGGWVF | TGTGCCAGCAGTTTTTTGGGAGCGGGGGGATGGGTCTTC
. | TRBJ1-2 | . | TRBV2 | CASSERHGGAYGYTF | TGTGCCAGCAGTGAACGCCATGGTGGGGCTTATGGCTACACCTTC
. | TRBJ2-5 | few | TRBV6-6 | CASSYSREETQYF | TGTGCCAGCAGTTACTCCCGGGAAGAGACCCAGTACTTC
TRBD1 | TRBJ1-6 | . | TRBV7-2 | CASSPDDRGLGSPLHF | TGTGCCAGCAGCCCGGACGACAGGGGCCTCGGTTCACCCCTCCACTTT
. | TRBJ1-6 | . | TRBV27 | CASSNRDGPLHF | TGTGCCAGCAGTAACAGGGACGGGCCCCTCCACTTT
. | TRBJ1-1 | . | TRBV4-3 | CASSQDTMNTEAFF | TGCGCCAGCAGCCAAGACACTATGAACACTGAAGCTTTCTTT
. | TRBJ1-1 | . | TRBV6-1 | CASSELSGRTEAFF | TGTGCCAGCAGTGAGCTGAGCGGGCGGACTGAAGCTTTCTTT
. | TRBJ2-5 | few | TRBV5-8 | CASSGSGTQYF | TGTGCCAGCAGCGGCAGTGGGACCCAGTACTTC
. | TRBJ2-6 | . | TRBV7-2 | CASSLQGANVLTF | TGTGCCAGCAGCCTACAGGGGGCCAACGTCCTGACTTTC
TRBD1 | TRBJ1-4 | . | TRBV10-2 | CASSESTRWTGLREKLFF | TGCGCCAGCAGTGAGTCGACGAGGTGGACAGGGCTTCGGGAAAAACTGTTTTTT
. | TRBJ1-2 | . | TRBV6-6 | CASSSDRRGYTF | TGTGCCAGCAGTTCCGACAGGCGCGGCTACACCTTC
TRBD2 | TRBJ2-7 | . | TRBV4-2 | CASSQDGLAGFSSYEQYF | TGTGCCAGCAGCCAAGACGGACTAGCGGGTTTTAGCTCCTACGAGCAGTACTTC
. | TRBJ2-7 | . | TRBV7-2 | CASSLGGPGFGSPYEQYF | TGTGCCAGCAGCTTAGGGGGGCCGGGTTTCGGCAGCCCCTACGAGCAGTACTTC
TRBD1 | TRBJ2-7 | . | TRBV11-2 | CASSLGQVLYYEQYF | TGTGCCAGCAGCTTGGGACAGGTTCTGTACTACGAGCAGTACTTC
. | TRBJ1-1 | . | TRBV5-4 | CASSVKGGVGTEAFF | TGTGCCAGCAGCGTGAAGGGGGGGGTTGGCACTGAAGCTTTCTTT
. | TRBJ2-7 | . | TRBV5-1 | CASQSGPLYEQYF | TGCGCCAGCCAGAGCGGCCCCCTCTACGAGCAGTACTTC